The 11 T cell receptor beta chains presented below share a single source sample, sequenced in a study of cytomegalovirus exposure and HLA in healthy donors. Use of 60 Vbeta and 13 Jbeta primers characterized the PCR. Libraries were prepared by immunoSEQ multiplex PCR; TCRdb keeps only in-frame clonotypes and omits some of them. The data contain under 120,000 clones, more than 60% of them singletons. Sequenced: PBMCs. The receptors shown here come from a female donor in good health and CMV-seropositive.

The CDR3 nucleotides are TGTGCCAGCAGGGAACCCGGGACTAGCGGGAGAGGAGGGTACGAGCAGTACTTC. Translation: CASREPGTSGRGGYEQYF. The chain joins TRBV6-1 to TRBJ2-7, with 14 bases lining up with TRBD2. This CDR3 region has 18 residues. Losses at the gene ends were 6 bases for V and 4 bases for J; bases not matched to a gene: 14. The germline V gene has CDR1 MNHNS and CDR2 SASEGT.

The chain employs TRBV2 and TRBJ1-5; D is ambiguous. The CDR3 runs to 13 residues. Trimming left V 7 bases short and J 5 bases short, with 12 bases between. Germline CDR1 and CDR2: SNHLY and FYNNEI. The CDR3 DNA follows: TGTGCCAGCAAACTGGACTGGGATCAGCCCCAGCATTTT. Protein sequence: CASKLDWDQPQHF. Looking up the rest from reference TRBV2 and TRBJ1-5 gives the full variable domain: EPEVTQTPSHQVTQMGQEVILRCVPISNHLYFYWYRQILGQKVEFLVSFYNNEISEKSEIFDDQFSVERPDGSNFTLKIRSTKLEDSAMYFCASKLDWDQPQHFGDGTRLSIL.

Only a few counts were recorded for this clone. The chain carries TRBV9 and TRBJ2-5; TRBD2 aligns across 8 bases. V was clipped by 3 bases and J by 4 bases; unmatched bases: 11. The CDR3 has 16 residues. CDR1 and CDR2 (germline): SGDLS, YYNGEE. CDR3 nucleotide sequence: TGTGCCAGCAGCGCCGGGCGACGGGGGGGCGTAGAGACCCAGTACTTC. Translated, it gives CASSAGRRGGVETQYF.

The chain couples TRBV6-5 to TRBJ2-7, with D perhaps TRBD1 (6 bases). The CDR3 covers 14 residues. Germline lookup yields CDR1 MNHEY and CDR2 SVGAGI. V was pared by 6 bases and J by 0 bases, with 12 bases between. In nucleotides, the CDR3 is TGTGCCAGCAGGGCTAACAGGGACTCCTACGAGCAGTACTTC. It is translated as CASRANRDSYEQYF.

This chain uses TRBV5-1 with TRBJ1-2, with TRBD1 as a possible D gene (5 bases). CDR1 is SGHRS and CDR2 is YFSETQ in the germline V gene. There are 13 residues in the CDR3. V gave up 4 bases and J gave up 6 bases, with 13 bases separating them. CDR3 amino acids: CASSPGRGDGYTF. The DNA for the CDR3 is TGCGCCAGCAGCCCCGGGAGGGGCGATGGCTACACCTTC.

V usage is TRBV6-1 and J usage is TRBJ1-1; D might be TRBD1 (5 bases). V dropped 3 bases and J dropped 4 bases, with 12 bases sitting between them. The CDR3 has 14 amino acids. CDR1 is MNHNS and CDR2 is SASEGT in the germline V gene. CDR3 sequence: CASSDPRVGTEAFF. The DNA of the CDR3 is TGTGCCAGCAGTGATCCCAGGGTAGGCACTGAAGCTTTCTTT.

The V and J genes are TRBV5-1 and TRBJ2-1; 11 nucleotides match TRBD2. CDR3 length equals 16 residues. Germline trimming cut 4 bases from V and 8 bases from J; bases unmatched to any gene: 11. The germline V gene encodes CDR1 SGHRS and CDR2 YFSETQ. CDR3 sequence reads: CASSLRLAGTPDEQFF. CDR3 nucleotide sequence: TGCGCCAGCAGCCTCCGACTAGCGGGAACCCCAGATGAGCAGTTCTTC.

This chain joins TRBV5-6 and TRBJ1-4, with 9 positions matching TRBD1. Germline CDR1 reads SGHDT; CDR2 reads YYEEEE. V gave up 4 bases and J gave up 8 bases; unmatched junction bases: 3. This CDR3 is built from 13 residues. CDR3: CASSLDRGEKLFF. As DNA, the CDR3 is TGTGCCAGCAGCCTTGACAGGGGGGAAAAACTGTTTTTT.

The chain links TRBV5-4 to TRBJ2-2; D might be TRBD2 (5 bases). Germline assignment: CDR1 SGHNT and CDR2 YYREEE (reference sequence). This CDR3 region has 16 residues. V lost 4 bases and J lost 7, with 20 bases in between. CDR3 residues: CASSRPGQDLSGELFF. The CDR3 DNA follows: TGTGCCAGCAGCCGCCCTGGCCAGGACTTAAGCGGGGAGCTGTTTTTT.

CDR3 bases: TGTGCCAGCAGCTTAGCGGTGCAGGCCAATGAGCAGTTCTTC. Protein sequence: CASSLAVQANEQFF. The gene calls are TRBV7-6 and TRBJ2-1; no definite D call. Germline V gene sequence: CDR1 SGHVS, CDR2 FNYEAQ. CDR3 length: 14 amino acids. Trimming removed 0 bases from V and 6 bases from J, with 9 bases in between.

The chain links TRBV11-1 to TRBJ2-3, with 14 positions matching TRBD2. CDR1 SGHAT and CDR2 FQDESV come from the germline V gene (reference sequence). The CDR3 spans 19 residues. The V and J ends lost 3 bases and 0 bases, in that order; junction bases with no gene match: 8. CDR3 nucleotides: TGTGCCAGCAGCTTCCCTGGGGGACTAGCGGGGGTTAGCACAGATACGCAGTATTTT. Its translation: CASSFPGGLAGVSTDTQYF.